This T cell receptor beta chain was identified during a study of blood T cells in healthy people across ages. The donors, aged roughly 6 to 90, were healthy Caucasians from Russia. Per sample, at least 5 micrograms of total RNA were extracted. This clonotype was recorded only once. CDR1 and CDR2 (germline): SGHTA, FQGTGA. Losses at the gene ends were 6 bases for V and 5 bases for J; bases not matched to a gene: 7. This CDR3 is 14 amino acids long. Sample-barcoded 5' priming and a J-beta primer mix drove a second PCR of roughly 6 to 12 cycles. TCRdb ran MiXCR on the 5' RACE reads and lists one entry per CDR3 protein. The profile covers about 1.8 million distinct CDR3 sequences, with less than 50% appearing a single time and more than 2% taken by the ten largest.

Specimen: blood. The chain is built from TRBV7-3 and TRBJ2-3; 8 bases agree with TRBD2. This sequence originates from a woman in her forties in good health. CDR3 in amino acids: CASSAGLGVDTQYF. In DNA, the CDR3 is TGTGCCAGCAGTGCGGGACTAGGGGTAGATACGCAGTATTTT. Together with reference TRBV7-3 and TRBJ2-3, the CDR3 gives the full variable domain: GAGVSQTPSNKVTEKGKYVELRCDPISGHTALYWYRQSLGQGPEFLIYFQGTGAADDSGLPNDRFFAVRPEGSVSTLKIQRTERGDSAVYLCASSAGLGVDTQYFGPGTRLTVL.